Listed here is a single T cell receptor (beta chain). This specimen belongs to a study of sequential checkpoint blockade in melanoma. Treatment reported: randomized to nivolumab then ipilimumab (arm A) or the reverse (arm B). Patients had received no earlier DNA-damaging chemotherapy. Germline lookup yields CDR1 LNHDA and CDR2 SQIVND (reference sequence). The CDR3 contains 13 residues. Trimming took 6 bases from V and 6 from J, leaving 15 bases between them. The method was immunoSEQ multiplex PCR; TCRdb's version includes in-frame clones alone and lacks a portion of them. The sample lists over 8,000 clones, 90% occurring once.

The receptor was derived from a human donor with melanoma. The sample here was CD8+ T cells sorted from blood (inferred from file names), taken from a patient given nivolumab and ipilimumab in sequence. V and J are TRBV19 and TRBJ2-7; TRBD2 might be the D (6 bases). The CDR3 is CASSPFGGSEQYF. The CDR3 DNA reads TGTGCCAGTAGCCCCTTCGGGGGTTCCGAGCAGTACTTC. The full variable domain, its missing parts supplied by reference TRBV19 and TRBJ2-7, is DGGITQSPKYLFRKEGQNVTLSCEQNLNHDAMYWYRQDPGQGLRLIYYSQIVNDFQKGDIAEGYSVSREKKESFPLTVTSAQKNPTAFYLCASSPFGGSEQYFGPGTRLTVT.